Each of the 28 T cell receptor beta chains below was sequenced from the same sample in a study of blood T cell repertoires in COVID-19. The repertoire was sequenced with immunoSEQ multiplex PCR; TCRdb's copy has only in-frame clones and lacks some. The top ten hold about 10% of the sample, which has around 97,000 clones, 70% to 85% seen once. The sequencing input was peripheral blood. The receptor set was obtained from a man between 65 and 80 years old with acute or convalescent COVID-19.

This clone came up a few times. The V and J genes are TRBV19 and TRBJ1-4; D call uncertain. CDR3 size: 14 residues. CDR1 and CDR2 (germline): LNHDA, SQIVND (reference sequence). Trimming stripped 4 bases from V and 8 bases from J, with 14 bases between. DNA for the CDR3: TGTGCCAGTAGTAAGTGGGGAGAGAGCGAAAAACTGTTTTTT. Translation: CASSKWGESEKLFF.

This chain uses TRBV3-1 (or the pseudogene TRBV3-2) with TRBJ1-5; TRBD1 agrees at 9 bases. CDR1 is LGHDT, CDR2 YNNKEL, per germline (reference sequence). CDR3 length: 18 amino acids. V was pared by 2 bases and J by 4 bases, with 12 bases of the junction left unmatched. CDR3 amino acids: CASSQPFGQGYRNQPQHF. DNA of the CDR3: TGTGCCAGCAGCCAACCCTTTGGACAGGGGTATCGGAATCAGCCCCAGCATTTT.

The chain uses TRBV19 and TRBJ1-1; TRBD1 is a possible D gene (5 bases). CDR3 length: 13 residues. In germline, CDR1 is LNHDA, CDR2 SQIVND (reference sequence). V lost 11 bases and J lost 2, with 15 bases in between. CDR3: CAAADSSNTEAFF. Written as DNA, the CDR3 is TGTGCCGCGGCTGACAGTTCCAACACTGAAGCTTTCTTT.

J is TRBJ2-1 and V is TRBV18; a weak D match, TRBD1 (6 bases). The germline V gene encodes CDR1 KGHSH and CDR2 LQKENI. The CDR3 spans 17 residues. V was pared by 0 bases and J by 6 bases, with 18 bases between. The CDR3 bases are TGTGCCAGCTCACCACCGATGGGTGACAGGCCTAGCAATGAGCAGTTCTTC. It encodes CASSPPMGDRPSNEQFF. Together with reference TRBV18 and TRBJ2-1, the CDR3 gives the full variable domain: NAGVMQNPRHLVRRRGQEARLRCSPMKGHSHVYWYRQLPEEGLKFMVYLQKENIIDESGMPKERFSAEFPKEGPSILRIQQVVRGDSAAYFCASSPPMGDRPSNEQFFGPGTRLTVL.

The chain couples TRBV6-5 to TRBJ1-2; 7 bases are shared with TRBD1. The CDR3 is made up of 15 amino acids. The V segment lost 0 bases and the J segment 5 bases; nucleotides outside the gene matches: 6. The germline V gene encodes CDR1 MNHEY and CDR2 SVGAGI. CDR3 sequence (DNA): TGTGCCAGCAGTTACTCAGGGGGCGCATCTTATGGCTACACCTTC. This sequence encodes CASSYSGGASYGYTF.

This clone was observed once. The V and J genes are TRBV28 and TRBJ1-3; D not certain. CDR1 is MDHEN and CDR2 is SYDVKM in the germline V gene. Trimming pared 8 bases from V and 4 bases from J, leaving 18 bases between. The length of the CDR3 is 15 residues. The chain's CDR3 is CASSEQPRAGNTIYF. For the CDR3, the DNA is TGTGCCAGCTCCGAACAGCCGAGAGCCGGAAACACCATATATTTT.

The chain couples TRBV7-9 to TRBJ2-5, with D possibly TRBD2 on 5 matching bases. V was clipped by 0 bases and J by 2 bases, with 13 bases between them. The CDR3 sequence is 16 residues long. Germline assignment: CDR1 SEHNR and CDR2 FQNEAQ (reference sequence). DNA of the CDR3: TGTGCCAGCAGCTTAGCGCTGGTGAGGGCACAAGAGACCCAGTACTTC. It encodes CASSLALVRAQETQYF.

The CDR3 DNA follows: TGTGCCAGCAGCGCGGCGGGAGCGTCTGGAAACACCATATATTTT. This encodes CASSAAGASGNTIYF. The V call is TRBV7-3, the J call TRBJ1-3; D remains ambiguous. The CDR3 contains 15 residues. Per the germline V gene, CDR1 is SGHTA and CDR2 is FQGTGA. V shed 5 bases and J shed 1 base, with 12 bases lying between them.

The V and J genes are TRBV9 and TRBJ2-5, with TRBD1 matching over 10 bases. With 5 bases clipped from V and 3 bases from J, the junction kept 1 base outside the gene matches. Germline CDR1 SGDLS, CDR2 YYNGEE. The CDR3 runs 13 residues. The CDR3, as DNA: TGTGCCAGCAGGGGGACAGGGGAAGAGACCCAGTACTTC. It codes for CASRGTGEETQYF.

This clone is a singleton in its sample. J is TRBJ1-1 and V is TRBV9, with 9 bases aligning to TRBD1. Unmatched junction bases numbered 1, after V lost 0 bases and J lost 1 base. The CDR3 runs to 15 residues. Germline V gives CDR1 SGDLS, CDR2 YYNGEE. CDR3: CASSVGDRANTEAFF. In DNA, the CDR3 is TGTGCCAGCAGCGTAGGGGACAGGGCGAACACTGAAGCTTTCTTT. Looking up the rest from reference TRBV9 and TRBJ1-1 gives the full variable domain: DSGVTQTPKHLITATGQRVTLRCSPRSGDLSVYWYQQSLDQGLQFLIQYYNGEERAKGNILERFSAQQFPDLHSELNLSSLELGDSALYFCASSVGDRANTEAFFGQGTRLTVV.

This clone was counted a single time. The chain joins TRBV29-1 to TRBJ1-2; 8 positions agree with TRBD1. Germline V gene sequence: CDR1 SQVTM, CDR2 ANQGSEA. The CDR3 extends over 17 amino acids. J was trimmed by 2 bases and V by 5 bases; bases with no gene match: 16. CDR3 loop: CSVSLFRYYRGNYGYTF. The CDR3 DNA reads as TGCAGCGTTTCCCTCTTCCGATATTACAGGGGGAACTATGGCTACACCTTC.

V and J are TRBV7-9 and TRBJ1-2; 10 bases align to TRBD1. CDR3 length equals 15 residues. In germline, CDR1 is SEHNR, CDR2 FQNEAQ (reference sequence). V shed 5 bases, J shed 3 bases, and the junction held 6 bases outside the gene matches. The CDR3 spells CASSRGTGVDYGYTF. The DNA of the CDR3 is TGTGCCAGCAGCCGCGGGACAGGGGTGGACTATGGCTACACCTTC.

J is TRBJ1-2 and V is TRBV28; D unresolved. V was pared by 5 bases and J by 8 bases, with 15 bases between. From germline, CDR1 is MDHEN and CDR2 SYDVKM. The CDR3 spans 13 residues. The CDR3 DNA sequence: TGTGCCAGCAGTCCGCAATTGGAGCGAGGCTACACCTTC. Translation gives CASSPQLERGYTF.

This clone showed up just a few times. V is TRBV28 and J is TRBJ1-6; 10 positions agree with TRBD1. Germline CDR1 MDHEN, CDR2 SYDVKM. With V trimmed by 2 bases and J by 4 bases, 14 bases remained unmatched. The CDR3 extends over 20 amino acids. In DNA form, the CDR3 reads TGTGCCAGCAGTTTACTCCCGGGACAGGGGCGGGGAGGGTATAATTCACCCCTCCACTTT. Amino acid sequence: CASSLLPGQGRGGYNSPLHF.

This CDR3 reads CASSERDRGSDTQYF. DNA for the CDR3: TGTGCCAGCAGTGAAAGGGACAGGGGATCAGATACGCAGTATTTT. The chain has TRBV25-1 and TRBJ2-3, with TRBD1 identical over 10 bases. This CDR3 comprises 15 residues. V dropped 2 bases and J dropped 4; count of bases not matched to a gene: 3. Germline loops: CDR1 MGHDK, CDR2 SYGVNS. The full variable domain, with the rest looked up from reference TRBV25-1 and TRBJ2-3, is EADIYQTPRYLVIGTGKKITLECSQTMGHDKMYWYQQDPGMELHLIHYSYGVNSTEKGDLSSESTVSRIRTEHFPLTLESARPSHTSQYLCASSERDRGSDTQYFGPGTRLTVL.

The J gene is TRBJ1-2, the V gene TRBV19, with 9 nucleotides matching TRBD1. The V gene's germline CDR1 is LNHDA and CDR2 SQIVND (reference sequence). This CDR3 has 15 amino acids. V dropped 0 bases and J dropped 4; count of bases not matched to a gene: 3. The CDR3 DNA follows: TGTGCCAGTAGTATAGACGGACAGGGGACCTATGGCTACACCTTC. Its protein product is CASSIDGQGTYGYTF.

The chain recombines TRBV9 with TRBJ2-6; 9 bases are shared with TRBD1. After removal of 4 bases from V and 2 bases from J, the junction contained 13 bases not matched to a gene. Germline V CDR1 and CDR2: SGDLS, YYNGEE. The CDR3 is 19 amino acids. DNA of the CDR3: TGTGCCAGCAGCCCGGCTCGCGAAAACAGGGGGCCTGGGGCCAACGTCCTGACTTTC. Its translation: CASSPARENRGPGANVLTF.

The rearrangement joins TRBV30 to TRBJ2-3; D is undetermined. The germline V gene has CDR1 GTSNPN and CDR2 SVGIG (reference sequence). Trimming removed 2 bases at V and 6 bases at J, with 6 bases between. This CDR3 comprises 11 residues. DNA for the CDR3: TGTGCCTGGAGTCTTCCGGATACGCAGTATTTT. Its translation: CAWSLPDTQYF.

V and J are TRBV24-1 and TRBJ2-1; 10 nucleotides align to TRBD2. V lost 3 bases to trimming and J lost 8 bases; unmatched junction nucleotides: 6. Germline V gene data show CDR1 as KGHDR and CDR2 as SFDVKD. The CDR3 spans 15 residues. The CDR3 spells CATSDSSGRIDEQFF. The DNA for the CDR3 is TGTGCCACCAGTGATAGTAGCGGGAGGATCGATGAGCAGTTCTTC.

CDR3 DNA sequence: TGTGCCAGCAGTTACGCCGGGACAGGATCCTATGGCTACACCTTC. Its translation: CASSYAGTGSYGYTF. The chain is built from TRBV6-6 and TRBJ1-2; TRBD1 matches 8 bases. V lost 2 bases to trimming and J lost 4 bases; unmatched junction nucleotides: 6. Germline lookup yields CDR1 MNHNY and CDR2 SVGAGI (reference sequence). The CDR3 loop spans 15 amino acids.

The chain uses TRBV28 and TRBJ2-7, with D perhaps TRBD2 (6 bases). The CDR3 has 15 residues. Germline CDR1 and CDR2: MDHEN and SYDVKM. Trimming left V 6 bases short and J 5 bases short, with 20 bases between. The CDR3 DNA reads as TGTGCCAGCAGCCCCCCTGGTGCGGGACGCCACGAGCAGTACTTC. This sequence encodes CASSPPGAGRHEQYF.

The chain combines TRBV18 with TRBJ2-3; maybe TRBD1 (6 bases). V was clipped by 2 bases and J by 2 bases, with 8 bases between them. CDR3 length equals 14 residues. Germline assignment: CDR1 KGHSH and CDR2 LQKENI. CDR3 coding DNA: TGTGCCAGCTCACCAAGGGGGAACACAGATACGCAGTATTTT. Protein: CASSPRGNTDTQYF.

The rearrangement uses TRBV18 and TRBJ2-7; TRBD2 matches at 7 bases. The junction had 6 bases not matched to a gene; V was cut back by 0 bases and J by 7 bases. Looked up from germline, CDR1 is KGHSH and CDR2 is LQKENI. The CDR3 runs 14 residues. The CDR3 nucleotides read TGTGCCAGCTCACCACCGGGAGGGCACTTTGAGCAGTACTTC. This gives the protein CASSPPGGHFEQYF.

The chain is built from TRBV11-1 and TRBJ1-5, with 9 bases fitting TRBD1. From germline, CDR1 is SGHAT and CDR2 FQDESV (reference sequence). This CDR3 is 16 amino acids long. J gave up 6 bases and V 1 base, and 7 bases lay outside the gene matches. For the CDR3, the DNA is TGTGCCAGCAGCTTAGGGGGACAGGGATCGTCTCAGCCCCAGCATTTT. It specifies CASSLGGQGSSQPQHF. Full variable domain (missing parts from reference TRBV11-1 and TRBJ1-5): EAEVAQSPRYKITEKSQAVAFWCDPISGHATLYWYRQILGQGPELLVQFQDESVVDDSQLPKDRFSAERLKGVDSTLKIQPAELGDSAMYLCASSLGGQGSSQPQHFGDGTRLSIL.

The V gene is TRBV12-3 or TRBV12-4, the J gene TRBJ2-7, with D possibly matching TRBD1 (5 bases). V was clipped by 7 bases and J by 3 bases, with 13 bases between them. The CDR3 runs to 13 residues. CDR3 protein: CASTLWGGYEQYF. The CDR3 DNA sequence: TGTGCCAGCACCCTCTGGGGCGGCTACGAGCAGTACTTC.

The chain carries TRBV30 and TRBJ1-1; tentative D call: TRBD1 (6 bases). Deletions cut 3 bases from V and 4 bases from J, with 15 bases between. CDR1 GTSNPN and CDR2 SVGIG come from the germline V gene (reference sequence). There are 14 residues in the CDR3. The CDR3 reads CAWSRQGFRTEAFF. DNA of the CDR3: TGTGCCTGGAGCCGTCAGGGGTTTCGCACTGAAGCTTTCTTT. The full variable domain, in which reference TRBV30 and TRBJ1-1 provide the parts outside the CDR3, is SQTIHQWPATLVQPVGSPLSLECTVEGTSNPNLYWYRQAAGRGLQLLFYSVGIGQISSEVPQNLSASRPQDRQFILSSKKLLLSDSGFYLCAWSRQGFRTEAFFGQGTRLTVV.

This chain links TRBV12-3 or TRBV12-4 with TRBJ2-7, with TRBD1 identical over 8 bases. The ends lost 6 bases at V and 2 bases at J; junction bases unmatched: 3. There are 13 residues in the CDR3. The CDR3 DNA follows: TGTGCCAGCAGAAAGACAGGGGCCTACGAGCAGTACTTC. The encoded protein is CASRKTGAYEQYF.

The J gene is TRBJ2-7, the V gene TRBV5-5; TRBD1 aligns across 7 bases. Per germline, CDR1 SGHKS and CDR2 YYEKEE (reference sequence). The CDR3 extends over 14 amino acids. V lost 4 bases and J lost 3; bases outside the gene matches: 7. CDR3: CASSDRDSYYEQYF. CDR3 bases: TGTGCCAGCAGCGACCGGGACAGCTACTACGAGCAGTACTTC.